These 4 T cell receptor beta chains originate from one sample sequenced in a study of identical twins. TCRdb called the 5' RACE reads again in MiXCR, with one record for every CDR3 protein. The sample includes about 720,000 distinct CDR3 sequences, over 8.5% of them seen just once. These data were also filed under a second study, of yellow fever vaccine responses in identical twins.

The specimen sequenced was PBMCs. The receptors come from a woman aged 18 to 35 in good health.

This clonotype was counted many times. The V and J genes are TRBV15 and TRBJ1-2, with D perhaps matching TRBD1 (6 bases). Trimming took off 2 bases at V and 4 bases at J, with 23 bases between the two ends. This CDR3 contains 18 residues. Germline V lookup: CDR1 LNHNV, CDR2 YYDKDF (reference sequence). The CDR3 coding sequence is TGTGCCACCAGCAGATCCGCCTCGTCTCGCGACAGGCTCTATGGCTACACCTTC. This translates into CATSRSASSRDRLYGYTF.

There are many counts of this clonotype. The chain recombines TRBV12-3 or TRBV12-4 with TRBJ2-7; unclear D gene. The CDR3 is 14 amino acids. Trimming stripped 8 bases from V and 0 bases from J, with 14 bases between. The CDR3 coding sequence is TGTGCCAGCGCCCCGGCCCTCCTCTCCTACGAGCAGTACTTC. Translating gives CASAPALLSYEQYF.

This chain connects TRBV19 to TRBJ2-1, with D perhaps matching TRBD1 (6 bases). The V gene lost 1 base and the J gene lost 6 bases, with 10 bases spanning the gap. The CDR3 runs 14 residues. Germline loops: CDR1 LNHDA, CDR2 SQIVND (reference sequence). CDR3 DNA sequence: TGTGCCAGTAGTATAGGTGGACAGCGCAATGAGCAGTTCTTC. It codes for CASSIGGQRNEQFF.

J is TRBJ1-1 and V is TRBV2; D is undetermined. This CDR3 spans 13 amino acids. From germline, CDR1 is SNHLY and CDR2 FYNNEI. Trimming removed 5 bases at V and 1 base at J, with 8 bases between. This chain's CDR3 is CASSMARNTEAFF. CDR3 in DNA: TGTGCCAGCAGTATGGCGAGGAACACTGAAGCTTTCTTT.